The text below deals with one T cell receptor beta chain. Its cognate antigen has yet to be identified. A junction boundary mismatches the germline segment, possibly from a read error. The CDR3 sequence holds 16 residues, the cysteine and phenylalanine included. CDR3 DNA is the only sequence kept; it has 48 bases, read in frame from the first base. From a lookup of the germline V gene, CDR1 and CDR2 are SGDLS and YYNGEE. This entry belongs to a study of molecular identifiers for immune sequencing clone quantification (dated by TCRdb to the late 2010s). As for the study more broadly: For a replicate experiment, RNA from around 18,000 or 91,000 naive CD8 T cells was divided into five aliquots, and four of the five aliquots were sequenced. This methods study used CD8 T cells to benchmark TCR RNA copy counting and molecular-identifier clustering-based TCR repertoire sequencing (MIDCIRS).

Broader findings and caveats from the paper: Without barcode sub-clustering, chimeric consensus sequences inflated TCR diversity; chimeras reached as high as 47%. The naive libraries included spiked-in Jurkat TCR RNA (fewer than 11 copies' worth), and this Jurkat TCR RNA is not part of the donor repertoire. Spiked-in Jurkat TCR RNA equivalent to a single cell was reported to be detectable even among over 800,000 naive CD8 T cells. The sizes of highly expanded clones could end up underestimated when identical TCR molecules share a barcode. In CMV-specific effector cells, clones with more than 20 RNA copies accounted for over 97% of molecules, whereas in naive cells such clones accounted for under 1%. Modeling gave about 3.3 recovered TCR RNA copies per cell versus approximately 9 by digital PCR, implying approximately 30% capture efficiency.

Libraries came from PCR. Sequencer: Illumina HiSeq 4000. Bulk TCR libraries were made following a previously described method, with the TCR primers given in Table S5. The Qiagen AllPrep DNA/RNA kit was used to purify total RNA. Reads from multiple sequencing runs of the same library were pooled before analysis. The paper's processing steps were these. Reads were retained only if an exact TCR constant sequence was present, and the retained reads were trimmed to 150 nt and grouped according to their 12-nt molecular barcodes. Reads inside each barcode group were sub-clustered using a 15% Levenshtein threshold, and a quality-weighted consensus sequence was constructed for each RNA molecule. Non-functional sequences were removed, as were lower-count sequences one edit away from another. On the basis of fitting two negative binomial distributions, barcode sub-clusters with fewer than 20% of the maximum read count were discarded. TCRdb reprocessing: public reads trimmed at Q25 with fastp, clones called with MiXCR, in-frame beta chains kept. Each CDR3 protein appears once, grouped with its most common genes and DNA. The V and J calls were determined by TCRdb, not by the authors. Present in this sample are tens of thousands of distinct CDR3 sequences, less than 20% of which were seen just once. The ten most abundant clones make up approximately 1.5% of the sample.

Libraries of naive CD8 T cells were generated from roughly 21,000 to 960,000 sorted cells, with 10%, 30% or 50% of the purified RNA used. On a BD FACSAria II, naive CD8 T cells were FACS-sorted as CD8+CD4-CCR7+CD45RA+ and collected into RLT Plus buffer. To test detection sensitivity, Jurkat RNA equivalent to more than eight TCR copies was spiked into samples of about 19,000-1,000,000 naive CD8 T cells. Enrichment of CD8 T cells was performed with RosetteSep CD8+ T Cell Enrichment Cocktail and Ficoll-Paque, after which ACK red cell lysis was carried out. The clonotype comes from a human donor in good health. Some libraries in this study had Jurkat cell RNA spiked in. The sample was naive CD8+ T cells from blood, with Jurkat cell RNA spiked in. The sample's cell subset or site, from its label and the paper: FACS-sorted CD8+CD4-CCR7+CD45RA+ naive T cells. The receptor chain draws on TRBV9 and TRBJ1-1; a tentative D match to TRBD1 spans 5 bases. The base sequence is TGTGCCAGCAGCGTAGTGGGCAGGGTCATGAGCACTGAAGCATTCTTT. This yields the protein CASSVVGRVMSTEAFF.